The 23 T cell receptor beta chains below come from one sample, sequenced in a study of T cells in Graves' hyperthyroidism and ophthalmopathy. TCR beta CDR3 sequences were amplified from RNA transcripts. First-round RT-PCR with HTBI primers amplified the TCR CDR3 region. A single record per CDR3 protein comes from TCRdb applying MiXCR to the multiplex PCR reads. The sample records around 520,000 distinct CDR3 sequences, roughly an eighth being singletons. Sequences were obtained from blood. Receptors were obtained from a woman between 18 and 30 years old with Graves' hyperthyroidism.

V and J are TRBV29-1 and TRBJ1-2, with D uncertain. Trimming took 0 bases from V and 3 from J, leaving 11 bases between them. This CDR3 has 14 amino acids. Looked up from germline, CDR1 is SQVTM and CDR2 is ANQGSEA. DNA for the CDR3: TGCAGCGTTGAAGACAGGATTACTTACTATGGCTACACCTTC. It is translated as CSVEDRITYYGYTF.

This clonotype was picked up many times. The rearrangement uses TRBV27 and TRBJ1-1; D is uncertain. The CDR3 is made up of 16 amino acids. The V end was cut by 2 bases, the J end by 5 bases, with 18 bases between. Per the germline V gene, CDR1 is MNHEY and CDR2 is SMNVEV (reference sequence). CDR3: CASSLEFGISRTEAFF. The DNA of the CDR3 is TGTGCCAGCAGTTTAGAGTTTGGAATTTCGAGGACTGAAGCTTTCTTT.

This clonotype was detected many times. The V call is TRBV7-6, the J call TRBJ1-6; the D gene is possibly TRBD1 (6 bases). The CDR3 spans 14 residues. Trimming stripped 2 bases from V and 8 bases from J, with 10 bases between. Germline-derived CDR1 and CDR2 are SGHVS and FNYEAQ. The chain's CDR3 is CASSLTGGHSPLHF. Written as DNA, the CDR3 is TGTGCCAGCAGCTTAACCGGGGGCCATTCACCCCTCCACTTT. The full variable domain, rest sourced from reference TRBV7-6 and TRBJ1-6, is GAGVSQSPRYKVTKRGQDVALRCDPISGHVSLYWYRQALGQGPEFLTYFNYEAQQDKSGLPNDRFSAERPEGSISTLTIQRTEQRDSAMYRCASSLTGGHSPLHFGNGTRLTVT.

This clonotype was counted ten times or more. The rearrangement joins TRBV15 to TRBJ1-1, with D tentatively TRBD1 (5 bases). The germline V gene has CDR1 LNHNV and CDR2 YYDKDF (reference sequence). The CDR3 is 17 residues long. V lost 7 bases, J lost 1 base, and 22 bases lay in between. This chain's CDR3 is CATTIKFGRTKNTEAFF. The CDR3 DNA is TGTGCCACCACGATTAAATTCGGGCGGACAAAGAACACTGAAGCTTTCTTT.

This clonotype was counted at least ten times. The V call is TRBV11-2, the J call TRBJ2-3, with D perhaps matching TRBD2 (6 bases). The germline V gene has CDR1 SGHAT and CDR2 FQNNGV. The CDR3 is 19 amino acids. V lost 4 bases and J lost 0, with 23 bases in between. The CDR3 sequence is CASSSRPDLEGNSTDTQYF. The CDR3 DNA follows: TGTGCCAGCAGCTCGCGACCGGACCTGGAGGGAAATAGCACAGATACGCAGTATTTT.

This clonotype was detected ten times or more. The chain combines TRBV29-1 with TRBJ2-1; D is uncertain. Looked up from germline, CDR1 is SQVTM and CDR2 is ANQGSEA. The CDR3 runs to 14 residues. Trimming stripped 5 bases from V and 6 bases from J, with 17 bases between. This CDR3 reads CSVNPTSLPNEQFF. CDR3 nucleotides: TGCAGCGTTAACCCCACTTCTCTGCCCAATGAGCAGTTCTTC.

This clonotype was recorded many times. The rearrangement links TRBV12-3 or TRBV12-4 to TRBJ1-5; D is ambiguous. V dropped 3 bases and J dropped 1 base, with 7 bases sitting between them. The CDR3 runs 14 residues. The CDR3 is CASSFGQSNQPQHF. DNA for the CDR3: TGTGCCAGCAGTTTTGGGCAAAGCAATCAGCCCCAGCATTTT.

A few counts support this clonotype. DNA of the CDR3: TGTGCCAGCAAAAACAGGGGGGCTTATAGCAATCAGCCCCAGCATTTT. Translating gives CASKNRGAYSNQPQHF. The gene calls are TRBV28 and TRBJ1-5; 8 bases line up with TRBD1. Germline values: CDR1 MDHEN, CDR2 SYDVKM. V lost 7 bases, J lost 0 bases, and 8 bases stayed unmatched. The CDR3 covers 16 residues.

This clonotype has only a few counts. A much larger clone differs by one base, so this may be a read error. The V and J genes are TRBV7-8 and TRBJ1-1, with TRBD1 as a possible D gene (6 bases). The CDR3 is 14 amino acids. Germline V gene sequence: CDR1 SGHVS, CDR2 FQNEAQ. CDR3 in amino acids: CASSFRSRDTEASF. As DNA, the CDR3 is TGTGCCAGCAGCTTTAGGTCGCGGGACACTGAAGCTTCCTTT.

This clonotype was seen repeatedly, ten times or more. This chain connects TRBV18 to TRBJ2-3; tentatively, D is TRBD2 (6 bases). Germline V gene sequence: CDR1 KGHSH, CDR2 LQKENI. V lost 3 bases and J 2 bases, leaving 15 bases between the germline ends. The CDR3 length is 16 residues. CDR3: CASSPGGGTPTDTQYF. CDR3 nucleotides: TGTGCCAGCTCACCGGGAGGCGGGACTCCCACAGATACGCAGTATTTT.

This clonotype was observed at least ten times. The rearrangement uses TRBV7-9 and TRBJ1-2, with D uncertain. The V end lost 4 bases, the J end lost 4 bases, and 16 bases lay between the germline ends. Germline loops: CDR1 SEHNR, CDR2 FQNEAQ (reference sequence). The CDR3 loop spans 15 amino acids. The CDR3 spells CASSSLKGAGYGYTF. The CDR3 DNA reads as TGTGCCAGCAGCTCTCTTAAGGGAGCAGGCTATGGCTACACCTTC.

This clonotype was counted between two and nine times. The rearrangement uses TRBV3-1 and TRBJ2-7; D is perhaps TRBD2 (5 bases). The germline V gene encodes CDR1 LGHDT and CDR2 YNNKEL (reference sequence). V was cut by 5 bases and J by 2 bases, with 19 bases left in between. The CDR3 covers 16 residues. The CDR3 protein is CASSGDRGRETYEQYF. DNA for the CDR3: TGTGCCAGCAGCGGAGATCGGGGAAGGGAAACCTACGAGCAGTACTTC.

This clonotype was recorded at least ten times. For the CDR3, the DNA is TGCAGCGCCACGACCGGGTACCAAGAGACCCAGTACTTC. Translation: CSATTGYQETQYF. V gene TRBV29-1 combines with J gene TRBJ2-5; D unresolved. The ends were cut back, 7 bases at V and 0 bases at J, with 12 bases in the middle. This CDR3 has 13 amino acids. The germline CDR1 and CDR2 sequences are SQVTM and ANQGSEA.

This clonotype was counted once. The chain couples TRBV4-2 to TRBJ1-1; D remains unclear. With 6 bases removed from V and 1 base from J, the gap between germline ends came to 12 bases. CDR1 is LGHNA and CDR2 is YNFKEQ in the germline V gene. The CDR3 contains 14 residues. The CDR3 region is CASRRRRENTEAFF. CDR3 bases: TGTGCCAGCAGGAGGCGAAGGGAGAACACTGAAGCTTTCTTT.

This clonotype was detected many times. J is TRBJ2-3 and V is TRBV11-2; maybe TRBD2 (5 bases). The CDR3 is made up of 15 amino acids. Germline CDR1 reads SGHAT; CDR2 reads FQNNGV. V lost 5 bases, J lost 2 bases, and 14 bases lay in between. The CDR3: CASSPDLSLTDTQYF. DNA for the CDR3: TGTGCCAGCAGCCCGGACTTGAGCCTCACAGATACGCAGTATTTT.

The table lists this clonotype with many counts. This rearrangement joins TRBV6-1 to TRBJ2-5; D uncertain. There are 13 residues in the CDR3. Germline V gene lookup returns CDR1 MNHNS and CDR2 SASEGT. V was trimmed by 6 bases and J by 7 bases, leaving 15 bases between them. The CDR3 spells CASRVSVVGTQYF. The DNA of the CDR3 is TGTGCCAGCAGGGTTAGTGTAGTGGGGACCCAGTACTTC.

This clonotype was seen ten or more times. This chain joins TRBV14 and TRBJ2-3; 9 bases are shared with TRBD2. The CDR3 covers 16 residues. V trimming: 0 bases; J trimming: 1 base; junction bases outside the gene matches: 2. Germline V CDR1 and CDR2: SGHDN, FVKESK. CDR3 sequence reads: CASSQEVAGGTDTQYF. The CDR3 region has the DNA TGTGCCAGCAGCCAAGAGGTAGCGGGAGGCACAGATACGCAGTATTTT. Complete variable domain (other parts from reference TRBV14 and TRBJ2-3): EAGVTQFPSHSVIEKGQTVTLRCDPISGHDNLYWYRRVMGKEIKFLLHFVKESKQDESGMPNNRFLAERTGGTYSTLKVQPAELEDSGVYFCASSQEVAGGTDTQYFGPGTRLTVL.

The chain is built from TRBV14 and TRBJ2-3; 7 nucleotides match TRBD2. This CDR3 is built from 15 residues. CDR1 is SGHDN and CDR2 is FVKESK in the germline V gene. V dropped 6 bases and J dropped 1; count of bases not matched to a gene: 7. The CDR3 is CASSGVAGGTDTQYF. The CDR3 nucleotides read TGTGCCAGCAGTGGAGTCGCGGGGGGCACAGATACGCAGTATTTT.

This clonotype was seen ten or more times. The chain links TRBV27 to TRBJ2-2, with 13 bases identical to TRBD2. There are 17 residues in the CDR3. Unmatched junction bases numbered 5, after V lost 6 bases and J lost 1 base. The germline gives CDR1 MNHEY, CDR2 SMNVEV (reference sequence). CDR3 residues: CASSLLAGGGNTGELFF. CDR3 nucleotides: TGTGCCAGCAGCCTACTAGCGGGAGGGGGGAACACCGGGGAGCTGTTTTTT.

This clonotype was seen many times. The V gene is TRBV12-3 or TRBV12-4, the J gene TRBJ1-5; maybe TRBD1 (6 bases). V was cut by 6 bases and J by 0 bases, with 12 bases left in between. CDR3 length: 15 amino acids. The CDR3 region has the DNA TGTGCCAGCAGACGCACAGGGAATAGCAATCAGCCCCAGCATTTT. Amino acids: CASRRTGNSNQPQHF.

This clonotype has a count of ten or more. This chain joins TRBV12-3 or TRBV12-4 and TRBJ2-2; D is ambiguous. Trimming removed 7 bases from V and 2 bases from J, with 8 bases in between. This CDR3 spans 13 amino acids. The CDR3 sequence: CASKWGNTGELFF. The CDR3 bases are TGTGCCAGCAAATGGGGTAACACCGGGGAGCTGTTTTTT.

The V call is TRBV5-1, the J call TRBJ1-2; 8 positions match TRBD1. V lost 5 bases, J lost 2 bases, and 2 bases stayed unmatched. Per the germline V gene, CDR1 is SGHRS and CDR2 is YFSETQ. The CDR3 loop spans 13 amino acids. This CDR3 is CASRGQENYGYTF. In DNA, the CDR3 is TGCGCCAGCAGGGGACAGGAAAACTATGGCTACACCTTC.

There are many counts of this clonotype. The chain has TRBV29-1 and TRBJ2-7, with a possible D match to TRBD2 (5 bases). Trimming removed 6 bases from V and 4 bases from J, with 25 bases in between. The germline V gene has CDR1 SQVTM and CDR2 ANQGSEA. The CDR3 has 16 amino acids. DNA of the CDR3: TGCAGCGTCATCAGGAGCGAGGGATCTTGGGGTTACGAGCAGTACTTC. Protein sequence: CSVIRSEGSWGYEQYF.